Listed below are T cell receptor beta chains from one sample, sequenced in a study of T-cell reconstitution after alpha-beta-depleted transplantation in children. TCRdb redid the calling of the PCR reads with MiXCR, one entry per CDR3 protein. Counted here are 130,000 or so distinct CDR3 sequences, roughly 10% occurring once; the ten biggest clones make up 24%. The sample was PBMCs, mostly from graft donor cells, taken 180 days after TCRalphabeta/CD19-depleted stem cell transplant. The receptors shown here come from a girl in the first two years of life who had a stem cell transplant for combined immunodeficiency, so the T cells may come from the graft donor. CDR3s include the opening cysteine and the closing phenylalanine or tryptophan. The order of the fields is V gene, D gene, J gene, clone size, CDR3 protein, CDR3 DNA. The D gene is left open where the match is weak. Not all rows give a size; the values are once, few, many and, for expanded clones, a class.

TRBV12-3/TRBV12-4	NA	TRBJ1-1	NA	CASSLGEAFF	TGTGCCAGCAGTTTGGGTGAAGCTTTCTTT
TRBV11-2	NA	TRBJ2-1	NA	CASTKTAASYNEQFF	TGTGCCAGCACCAAGACAGCTGCCTCCTACAATGAGCAGTTCTTC
TRBV20-1	NA	TRBJ2-2	few	CSARRGLTMNTGELFF	TGCAGTGCTAGAAGAGGACTTACCATGAACACCGGGGAGCTGTTTTTT
TRBV5-1	NA	TRBJ2-3	NA	CASSFSPSGTDTQYF	TGCGCCAGCAGCTTCTCTCCAAGCGGCACAGATACGCAGTATTTT
TRBV12-3/TRBV12-4	TRBD2	TRBJ2-4	many	CASSPRLAGPLAKNIQYF	TGTGCCAGCAGTCCCCGACTAGCGGGGCCCTTAGCCAAAAACATTCAGTACTTC
TRBV5-1	NA	TRBJ2-3	NA	CASSHGTFSSTDTQYF	TGCGCCAGCAGCCACGGGACCTTCTCTAGCACAGATACGCAGTATTTT
TRBV28	NA	TRBJ1-2	NA	CASSLQNYGYTF	TGTGCCAGCAGTTTACAGAACTATGGCTACACCTTC
TRBV12-3/TRBV12-4	NA	TRBJ1-5	few	CASSFGGAGSNQPQHF	TGTGCCAGCAGTTTTGGGGGCGCGGGGAGCAATCAGCCCCAGCATTTT
TRBV6-2/TRBV6-3	NA	TRBJ2-6	many	CASSYSGANVLTF	TGTGCCAGCAGTTACTCTGGGGCCAACGTCCTGACTTTC
TRBV4-2	TRBD2	TRBJ2-3	NA	CASSQALVAGGASTDTQYF	TGTGCCAGCAGCCAAGCGCTAGTAGCGGGGGGGGCTAGCACAGATACGCAGTATTTT
TRBV4-3	NA	TRBJ1-6	NA	CASSQDWGLRHNSPLHF	TGCGCCAGCAGCCAAGATTGGGGGCTGCGCCATAATTCACCCCTCCACTTT
TRBV20-1	NA	TRBJ2-3	NA	CSAPNRDKLTDTQYF	TGCAGTGCTCCAAACCGGGACAAGCTAACAGATACGCAGTATTTT
TRBV24-1	NA	TRBJ1-5	few	CATSDLGSIFSNQPQHF	TGTGCCACCAGTGATTTGGGCAGTATTTTTAGCAATCAGCCCCAGCATTTT
TRBV12-3/TRBV12-4	TRBD2	TRBJ2-3	few	CASSPPGLAYPDTQYF	TGTGCCAGCAGTCCTCCGGGACTAGCGTATCCAGATACGCAGTATTTT
TRBV20-1	NA	TRBJ2-1	few	CSATVPGRTEQFF	TGCAGTGCTACTGTTCCGGGACGCACCGAGCAGTTCTTC
TRBV20-1	TRBD2	TRBJ2-7	many	CSARDRLAASSYEQYF	TGCAGTGCTAGAGACAGACTAGCGGCCAGCTCCTACGAGCAGTACTTC
TRBV7-2	TRBD1	TRBJ2-7	few	CASSIRQGQQYF	TGTGCCAGCAGCATCCGACAGGGGCAGCAGTACTTC
TRBV6-1	TRBD2	TRBJ2-3	NA	CASSALAGVVDTQYF	TGTGCCAGCAGTGCTCTAGCGGGAGTCGTGGATACGCAGTATTTT
TRBV5-5	TRBD2	TRBJ2-3	few	CASESGGARDTQYF	TGTGCCAGCGAGAGCGGGGGGGCCAGAGATACGCAGTATTTT
TRBV20-1	TRBD1	TRBJ1-6	many	CSARPTGANSPLHF	TGCAGTGCTAGACCGACAGGGGCTAATTCACCCCTCCACTTT
TRBV5-5	TRBD1	TRBJ2-2	few	CASSLDPYQGAGGELFF	TGTGCCAGCAGCTTGGACCCCTACCAGGGGGCCGGCGGGGAGCTGTTTTTT
TRBV6-7	TRBD2	TRBJ2-7	NA	CLGLAGGCDEQYF	TGCCTGGGACTAGCGGGAGGGTGCGACGAGCAGTACTTC
TRBV10-3	NA	TRBJ2-3	NA	CAISEYGSKGADTQYF	TGTGCCATCAGTGAGTACGGCTCCAAGGGGGCAGATACGCAGTATTTT
TRBV12-3/TRBV12-4	TRBD2	TRBJ2-2	few	CASSPTSAANTGELFF	TGTGCCAGCAGTCCGACTAGCGCTGCGAACACCGGGGAGCTGTTTTTT
TRBV20-1	NA	TRBJ2-5	many	CSVQGDREETQYF	TGCAGTGTTCAGGGAGATCGGGAGGAGACCCAGTACTTC
TRBV5-5	NA	TRBJ2-6	NA	CASSLRGSSGANVLTF	TGTGCCAGCAGCTTGAGGGGTTCTTCTGGGGCCAACGTCCTGACTTTC
TRBV28	NA	TRBJ2-4	few	CASSFPGVLAKNIQYF	TGTGCCAGCAGCTTCCCCGGCGTCTTAGCCAAAAACATTCAGTACTTC
TRBV7-9	NA	TRBJ2-6	NA	CASSFPLPGYGANGLTF	TGTGCCAGCAGCTTCCCGCTTCCGGGGTATGGGGCCAACGGCCTGACTTTC
TRBV2	NA	TRBJ2-1	NA	CASSEYRRNEQFF	TGTGCCAGCAGTGAATATCGCCGGAATGAGCAGTTCTTC